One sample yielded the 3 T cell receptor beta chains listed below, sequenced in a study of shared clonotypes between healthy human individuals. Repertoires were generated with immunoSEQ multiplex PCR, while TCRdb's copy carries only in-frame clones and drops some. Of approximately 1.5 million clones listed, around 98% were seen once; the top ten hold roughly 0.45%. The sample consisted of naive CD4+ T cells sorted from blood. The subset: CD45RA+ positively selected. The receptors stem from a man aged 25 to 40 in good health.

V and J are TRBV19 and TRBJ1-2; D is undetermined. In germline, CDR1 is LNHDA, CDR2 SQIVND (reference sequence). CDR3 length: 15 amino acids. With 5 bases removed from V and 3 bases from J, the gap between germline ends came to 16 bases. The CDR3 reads CASSVGRRTYYGYTF. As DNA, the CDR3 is TGTGCCAGTAGTGTCGGGCGTAGGACTTACTATGGCTACACCTTC.

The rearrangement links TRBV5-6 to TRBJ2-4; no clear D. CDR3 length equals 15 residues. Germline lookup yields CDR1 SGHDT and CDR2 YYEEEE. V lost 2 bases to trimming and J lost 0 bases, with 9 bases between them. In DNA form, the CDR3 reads TGTGCCAGCAGCTTAAGAAGGGTAGCCAAAAACATTCAGTACTTC. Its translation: CASSLRRVAKNIQYF. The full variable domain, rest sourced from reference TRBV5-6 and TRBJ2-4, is DAGVTQSPTHLIKTRGQQVTLRCSPKSGHDTVSWYQQALGQGPQFIFQYYEEEERQRGNFPDRFSGHQFPNYSSELNVNALLLGDSALYLCASSLRRVAKNIQYFGAGTRLSVL.

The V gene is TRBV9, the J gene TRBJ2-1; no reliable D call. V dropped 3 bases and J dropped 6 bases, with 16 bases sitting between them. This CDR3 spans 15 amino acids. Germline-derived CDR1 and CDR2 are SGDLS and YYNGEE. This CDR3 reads CASSETPLGLNEQFF. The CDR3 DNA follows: TGTGCCAGCAGCGAGACCCCACTGGGTCTCAATGAGCAGTTCTTC.